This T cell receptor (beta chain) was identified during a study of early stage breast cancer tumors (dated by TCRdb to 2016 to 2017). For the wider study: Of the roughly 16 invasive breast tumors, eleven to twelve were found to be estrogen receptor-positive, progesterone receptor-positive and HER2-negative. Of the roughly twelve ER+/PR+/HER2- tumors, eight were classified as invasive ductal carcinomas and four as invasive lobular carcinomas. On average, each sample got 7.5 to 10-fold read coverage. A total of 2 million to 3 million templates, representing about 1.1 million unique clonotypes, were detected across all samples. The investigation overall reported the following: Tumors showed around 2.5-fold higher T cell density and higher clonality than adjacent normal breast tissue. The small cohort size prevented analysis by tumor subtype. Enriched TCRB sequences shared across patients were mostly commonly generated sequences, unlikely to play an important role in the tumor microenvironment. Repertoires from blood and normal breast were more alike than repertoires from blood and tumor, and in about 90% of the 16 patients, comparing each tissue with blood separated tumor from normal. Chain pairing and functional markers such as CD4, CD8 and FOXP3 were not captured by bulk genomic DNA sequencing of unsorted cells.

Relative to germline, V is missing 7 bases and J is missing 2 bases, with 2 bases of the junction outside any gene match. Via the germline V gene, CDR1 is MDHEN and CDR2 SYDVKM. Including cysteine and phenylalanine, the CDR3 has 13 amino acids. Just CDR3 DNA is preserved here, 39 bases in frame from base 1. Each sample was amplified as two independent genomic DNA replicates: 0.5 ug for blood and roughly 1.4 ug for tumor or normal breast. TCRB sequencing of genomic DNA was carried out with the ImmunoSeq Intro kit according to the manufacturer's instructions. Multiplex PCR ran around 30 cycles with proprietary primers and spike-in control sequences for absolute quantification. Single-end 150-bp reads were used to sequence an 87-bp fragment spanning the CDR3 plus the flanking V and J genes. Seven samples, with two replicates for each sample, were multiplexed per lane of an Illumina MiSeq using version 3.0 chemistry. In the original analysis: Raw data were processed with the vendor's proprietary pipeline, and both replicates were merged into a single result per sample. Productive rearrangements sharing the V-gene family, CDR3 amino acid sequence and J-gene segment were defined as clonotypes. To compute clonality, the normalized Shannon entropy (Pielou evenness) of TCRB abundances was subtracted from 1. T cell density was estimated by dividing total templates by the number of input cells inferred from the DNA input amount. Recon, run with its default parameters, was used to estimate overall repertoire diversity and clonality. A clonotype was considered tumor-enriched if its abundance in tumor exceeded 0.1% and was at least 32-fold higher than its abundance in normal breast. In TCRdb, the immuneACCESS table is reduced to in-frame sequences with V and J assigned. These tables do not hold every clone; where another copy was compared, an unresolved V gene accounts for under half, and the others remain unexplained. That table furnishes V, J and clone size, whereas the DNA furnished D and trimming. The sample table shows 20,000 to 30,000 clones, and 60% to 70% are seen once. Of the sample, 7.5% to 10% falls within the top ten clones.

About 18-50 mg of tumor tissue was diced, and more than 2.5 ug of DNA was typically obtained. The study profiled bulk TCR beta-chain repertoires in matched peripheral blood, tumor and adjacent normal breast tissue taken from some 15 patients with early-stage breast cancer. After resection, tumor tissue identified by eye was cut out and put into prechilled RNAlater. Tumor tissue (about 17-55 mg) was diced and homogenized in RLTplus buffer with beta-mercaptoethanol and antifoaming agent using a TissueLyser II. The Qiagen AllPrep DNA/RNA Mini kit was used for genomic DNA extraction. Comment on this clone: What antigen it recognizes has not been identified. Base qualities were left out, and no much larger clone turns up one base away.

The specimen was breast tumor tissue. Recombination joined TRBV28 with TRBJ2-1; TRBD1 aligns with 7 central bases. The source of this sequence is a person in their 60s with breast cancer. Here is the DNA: TGTGCCAGCACAGGGGGTACCTACAATGAGCAGTTCTTC. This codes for CASTGGTYNEQFF.